This TCR beta chain was obtained from a study of blood T cell repertoires in COVID-19. Produced via immunoSEQ multiplex PCR; TCRdb's table is partial and in-frame only. The sample has approximately 200,000 clones; over 75% are singletons. The sample holds one count of this clone. The V and J ends lost 4 bases and 3 bases respectively, with 13 bases between them. Germline assignment: CDR1 SEHNR and CDR2 FQNEAQ (reference sequence). CDR3 length: 14 residues. The V and J genes are TRBV7-9 and TRBJ2-7; TRBD2 is a possible D gene (6 bases). The TCR was taken from a man aged 30 to 39 in a cohort exposed to, infected with or recovered from COVID-19 (not recorded which). Sequencing input: PBMCs or T cells enriched from blood (not recorded which). CDR3 nucleotides: TGTGCCAGCAGCTCCATAGCGGAGAACTACGAGCAGTACTTC. This translates into CASSSIAENYEQYF.